This T cell receptor beta chain was documented in a study of beta chain features in type 1 diabetes. The study, taken as a whole, reports: Shortening of TCRB CDR3s, moderate but significant, appeared in all four CD4+ subsets of Type 1 diabetes patients.

This clone turned up a few times. The antigen is not known. Heparinised blood was drawn once per donor, averaging roughly 120 mL. Trimming took off 1 base at V and 0 bases at J, with 13 bases between the two ends. CDR3 size: 17 residues. CDR1 and CDR2 (germline): MGHRA, YSYEKL. Since all of the isolated RNA was reverse transcribed, expressed TCRB transcripts were what got sequenced. Clones were read by immunoSEQ multiplex PCR, and TCRdb kept only the in-frame ones, dropping some. The sample holds nearly 700,000 clones, 13% seen once. The sequence derives from a man in his late teens or twenties with type 1 diabetes. The gene calls are TRBV4-1 and TRBJ2-1; the D is unclear. Sequenced sample: naive CD4+ T cells from blood. For the CDR3, the DNA is TGCGCCAGCAGCCAAGTAATGTCCCCTGGCTCCTACAATGAGCAGTTCTTC. As protein: CASSQVMSPGSYNEQFF.